One and the same sample provided the 29 T cell receptor beta chains below, sequenced in a study of T cell responses to AZD1222 COVID-19 vaccine. Libraries were prepared by immunoSEQ multiplex PCR; TCRdb keeps only in-frame clonotypes and omits some of them. The sample shows about 160,000 clones, around 94% of them seen only once. The source was peripheral blood, collected on day 0 of AZD1222 vaccination. Source of these receptors: an adult in good health.

This chain uses TRBV12-5 with TRBJ1-6; 7 nucleotides agree with TRBD1. CDR3 length: 15 residues. Per germline, CDR1 LGHNT and CDR2 FRNRAP. J lost 5 bases, V lost 1 base, and 2 bases had no gene match. The CDR3 is CASGLGQGDNSPLHF. DNA for the CDR3: TGTGCTAGTGGTTTGGGACAGGGCGATAATTCACCCCTCCACTTT.

The gene calls are TRBV2 and TRBJ1-3, with D perhaps matching TRBD1 (5 bases). V gave up 2 bases and J gave up 0 bases, with 11 bases separating them. Germline CDR1 SNHLY, CDR2 FYNNEI. The CDR3 extends over 16 amino acids. CDR3 amino acids: CASSERGRDSGNTIYF. CDR3 DNA: TGTGCCAGCAGTGAACGGGGCAGGGACTCTGGAAACACCATATATTTT. The whole variable domain, filled in from reference TRBV2 and TRBJ1-3, reads EPEVTQTPSHQVTQMGQEVILRCVPISNHLYFYWYRQILGQKVEFLVSFYNNEISEKSEIFDDQFSVERPDGSNFTLKIRSTKLEDSAMYFCASSERGRDSGNTIYFGEGSWLTVV.

The genes are TRBV6-4 and TRBJ1-5, with D unresolved. The CDR3 has 15 amino acids. Trimming removed 6 bases from V and 2 bases from J, with 14 bases in between. Germline values: CDR1 MRHNA, CDR2 SNTAGT. The CDR3 sequence: CASSHSGEGNQPQHF. The CDR3 nucleotides are TGTGCCAGCAGCCATTCAGGAGAGGGCAATCAGCCCCAGCATTTT.

About this clone: In the same sample, other DNA sequences code for this CDR3. The gene calls are TRBV5-1 and TRBJ1-4; D is ambiguous. Germline V gene lookup returns CDR1 SGHRS and CDR2 YFSETQ. This CDR3 has 12 residues. Trimming took off 0 bases at V and 8 bases at J, with 5 bases between the two ends. The CDR3 is CASSLDREKLFF. Here the CDR3 DNA reads TGCGCCAGCAGCTTGGATAGAGAAAAACTGTTTTTT.

The CDR3 DNA reads as TGTGCCAGCAGCTTAGCGGGGGTAGGAAACACCATATATTTT. It specifies CASSLAGVGNTIYF. The rearrangement links TRBV7-6 to TRBJ1-3, with a weak D call TRBD1 (5 bases). The CDR3 length is 14 residues. From germline, CDR1 is SGHVS and CDR2 FNYEAQ. The germline V and J ends were trimmed by 0 bases and 4 bases, with 7 bases remaining between them. The full variable domain, in which reference TRBV7-6 and TRBJ1-3 provide the parts outside the CDR3, is GAGVSQSPRYKVTKRGQDVALRCDPISGHVSLYWYRQALGQGPEFLTYFNYEAQQDKSGLPNDRFSAERPEGSISTLTIQRTEQRDSAMYRCASSLAGVGNTIYFGEGSWLTVV.

The chain has TRBV14 and TRBJ2-1; D is possibly TRBD1 (5 bases). CDR3 length equals 15 residues. The V end was cut by 4 bases, the J end by 4 bases, with 14 bases between. Per the germline V gene, CDR1 is SGHDN and CDR2 is FVKESK. CDR3 bases: TGTGCCAGCAGCCCTAGGCAGGGAAGTTACAATGAGCAGTTCTTC. Its translation is CASSPRQGSYNEQFF. Together with reference TRBV14 and TRBJ2-1, the CDR3 gives the full variable domain: EAGVTQFPSHSVIEKGQTVTLRCDPISGHDNLYWYRRVMGKEIKFLLHFVKESKQDESGMPNNRFLAERTGGTYSTLKVQPAELEDSGVYFCASSPRQGSYNEQFFGPGTRLTVL.

The chain uses TRBV7-8 and TRBJ1-1; TRBD1 is a possible D gene (5 bases). The CDR3 length is 17 residues. The germline CDR1 and CDR2 sequences are SGHVS and FQNEAQ. V gave up 5 bases and J gave up 5 bases, with 24 bases separating them. DNA of the CDR3: TGTGCCAGCAGCCGGGGACCCTTGGGTCTTATACGTACTGAAGCTTTCTTT. Its translation: CASSRGPLGLIRTEAFF.

In this sample, this clone turned up once. J is TRBJ1-2 and V is TRBV6-5, with 7 bases identical to TRBD1. Losses at the gene ends were 0 bases for V and 8 bases for J; bases not matched to a gene: 12. The CDR3 is made up of 16 amino acids. Germline CDR1 is MNHEY and CDR2 is SVGAGI. The CDR3, as DNA: TGTGCCAGCAGTTACTCAGGACAGGTTGTTAGCAACGGCTACACCTTC. It translates to CASSYSGQVVSNGYTF.

A single count supports this clone. The gene calls are TRBV24-1 and TRBJ2-2; a weak D match, TRBD2 (7 bases). V was cut by 4 bases and J by 6 bases, with 11 bases left in between. The CDR3 has 14 amino acids. From germline, CDR1 is KGHDR and CDR2 SFDVKD. CDR3 DNA sequence: TGTGCCACCAGTGAAGAGGGGGGGGCCGGGGAGCTGTTTTTT. Amino acid sequence: CATSEEGGAGELFF.

This CDR3 reads CASSLAGTGWETQYF. The CDR3 DNA is TGTGCCAGCAGCTTAGCGGGGACAGGGTGGGAGACCCAGTACTTC. The V gene is TRBV11-1, the J gene TRBJ2-5; the match to TRBD1 covers 9 bases. This CDR3 contains 15 residues. With V trimmed by 0 bases and J by 5 bases, 4 bases remained unmatched. The germline gives CDR1 SGHAT, CDR2 FQDESV (reference sequence).

CDR3 nucleotides: TGCGCCAGCCGGGCTACGAATTCACCCCTCCACTTT. Translating it yields CASRATNSPLHF. The V call is TRBV5-1, the J call TRBJ1-6, with D unclear. Germline V lookup: CDR1 SGHRS, CDR2 YFSETQ. The CDR3 has 12 amino acids. V lost 7 bases and J 7 bases, leaving 9 bases between the germline ends.

V gene TRBV4-1 combines with J gene TRBJ2-5, with TRBD1 as a possible D gene (7 bases). CDR3 length: 16 amino acids. The V gene's germline CDR1 is MGHRA and CDR2 YSYEKL. V dropped 1 base and J dropped 5 bases, with 17 bases sitting between them. CDR3 coding DNA: TGCGCCAGCAGCCAAGGCCGGGACTCCAGGGGGGAGACCCAGTACTTC. Amino acid sequence: CASSQGRDSRGETQYF.

This clone was seen more than once but under ten times. Other nucleotide sequences from this sample produce the same CDR3. This chain connects TRBV5-1 to TRBJ2-5; TRBD2 agrees at 12 bases. The length of the CDR3 is 16 residues. After removal of 0 bases from V and 2 bases from J, the junction contained 2 bases not matched to a gene. Looked up from germline, CDR1 is SGHRS and CDR2 is YFSETQ. The CDR3 DNA follows: TGCGCCAGCAGCTTGGTCCTAGCGGGGGGGCAAGAGACCCAGTACTTC. The encoded protein is CASSLVLAGGQETQYF.

In this sample, this clone turned up once. The genes are TRBV19 and TRBJ1-6; D not certain. This CDR3 has 15 amino acids. The V end lost 6 bases, the J end lost 13 bases, and 22 bases lay between the germline ends. The germline V gene encodes CDR1 LNHDA and CDR2 SQIVND (reference sequence). The CDR3 DNA is TGTGCCAGTAGCGGCATTGAACGGCCCCCGGTGCCCCTCCACTTT. Protein sequence: CASSGIERPPVPLHF.

The chain has TRBV6-2 or TRBV6-3 and TRBJ2-3; D possibly corresponds to TRBD1 (5 bases). V dropped 2 bases and J dropped 2 bases, with 14 bases sitting between them. The CDR3 runs 16 residues. Germline V gene sequence: CDR1 MNHEY, CDR2 SVGEGT. CDR3 in amino acids: CASSYPATAYTDTQYF. CDR3 in DNA: TGTGCCAGCAGTTACCCGGCGACAGCCTACACAGATACGCAGTATTTT.

The chain links TRBV18 to TRBJ1-1; 9 positions match TRBD1. Looked up from germline, CDR1 is KGHSH and CDR2 is LQKENI. V was clipped by 3 bases and J by 4 bases; unmatched bases: 9. The CDR3 extends over 16 amino acids. The CDR3 region is CASSPQGTGRGTEAFF. CDR3 bases: TGTGCCAGCTCACCCCAAGGGACAGGGCGAGGCACTGAAGCTTTCTTT.

This chain uses TRBV15 with TRBJ2-3; D unclear. Germline assignment: CDR1 LNHNV and CDR2 YYDKDF (reference sequence). Trimming removed 3 bases at V and 7 bases at J, with 14 bases between. CDR3 length: 14 amino acids. CDR3 region: CATSSRPAPYTQYF. DNA for the CDR3: TGTGCCACCAGCAGTAGGCCGGCACCGTATACGCAGTATTTT.

The rearrangement uses TRBV2 and TRBJ2-1, with 7 bases lining up with TRBD2. The CDR3 is 14 amino acids. Germline CDR1 and CDR2: SNHLY and FYNNEI. V was pared by 7 bases and J by 9 bases, with 12 bases of the junction left unmatched. For the CDR3, the DNA is TGTGCCAGCATCTGGATCGCAGGGAGGGGTGAGCAGTTCTTC. It yields the protein CASIWIAGRGEQFF.

The gene calls are TRBV28 and TRBJ1-1; possibly TRBD1 for D (5 bases). Per germline, CDR1 MDHEN and CDR2 SYDVKM. The CDR3 spans 16 residues. Trimming shortened V by 2 bases and J by 0 bases, and 13 bases separated the two germline ends. CDR3 DNA: TGTGCCAGCAGTTTAAGGGCGACAGCTTTGAACACTGAAGCTTTCTTT. The encoded protein is CASSLRATALNTEAFF.

V usage is TRBV2 and J usage is TRBJ2-7; no definite D call. V lost 0 bases to trimming and J lost 3 bases, with 9 bases between them. Germline V gene sequence: CDR1 SNHLY, CDR2 FYNNEI. The CDR3 has 14 amino acids. The CDR3: CASSEAATFYEQYV. The CDR3 DNA reads as TGTGCCAGCAGTGAAGCTGCTACCTTCTACGAGCAGTACGTC.

V usage is TRBV5-1 and J usage is TRBJ2-3; 11 bases agree with TRBD2. Per germline, CDR1 SGHRS and CDR2 YFSETQ. The CDR3 spans 16 residues. Germline trimming cut 4 bases from V and 5 bases from J; bases unmatched to any gene: 9. DNA of the CDR3: TGCGCCAGCAGCCTACTGACTAGCGGGATGAAAGATACGCAGTATTTT. Protein: CASSLLTSGMKDTQYF. The whole variable domain, filled in from reference TRBV5-1 and TRBJ2-3, reads KAGVTQTPRYLIKTRGQQVTLSCSPISGHRSVSWYQQTPGQGLQFLFEYFSETQRNKGNFPGRFSGRQFSNSRSEMNVSTLELGDSALYLCASSLLTSGMKDTQYFGPGTRLTVL.

The V call is TRBV7-9, the J call TRBJ1-2; D is undetermined. The CDR3 is 12 residues long. Germline CDR1 is SEHNR and CDR2 is FQNEAQ (reference sequence). Trimming cost V 5 bases and J 7 bases, with 11 bases left between them. CDR3 amino acids: CASSQVVGGYTF. The CDR3 DNA follows: TGTGCCAGCAGCCAGGTAGTGGGTGGCTACACCTTC.

The CDR3 DNA reads as TGTGCCAGCAGCTTGGCGGGGGACGGCTACACCTTC. Translation gives CASSLAGDGYTF. The rearrangement links TRBV5-4 to TRBJ1-2; perhaps TRBD1 as D (5 bases). This CDR3 spans 12 amino acids. V gave up 0 bases and J gave up 8 bases, with 8 bases separating them. Germline CDR1 and CDR2: SGHNT and YYREEE (reference sequence).

As DNA, the CDR3 is TGTGCCAGCAGCTTAGTCCAGGGTTATTCACCCCTCCACTTT. This encodes CASSLVQGYSPLHF. The gene calls are TRBV7-9 and TRBJ1-6, with a tentative D call TRBD1 (5 bases). Trimming shortened V by 1 base and J by 8 bases, and 9 bases separated the two germline ends. The germline CDR1 and CDR2 sequences are SEHNR and FQNEAQ (reference sequence). CDR3 length equals 14 residues.

The chain links TRBV7-9 to TRBJ2-2; perhaps TRBD2 as D (5 bases). Germline assignment: CDR1 SEHNR and CDR2 FQNEAQ (reference sequence). The CDR3 extends over 16 amino acids. Deletions cut 4 bases from V and 1 base from J, with 13 bases between. CDR3 amino acids: CASSSPVGRNTGELFF. In DNA, the CDR3 is TGTGCCAGCAGCTCCCCCGTGGGGAGGAACACCGGGGAGCTGTTTTTT.

The V call is TRBV14, the J call TRBJ2-1; D might be TRBD1 (6 bases). The germline V gene has CDR1 SGHDN and CDR2 FVKESK. V lost 4 bases to trimming and J lost 10 bases, with 14 bases between them. The CDR3 covers 13 residues. The chain's CDR3 is CASSPYREGEQFF. CDR3 nucleotides: TGTGCCAGCAGCCCGTACAGGGAAGGAGAGCAGTTCTTC.

The sample holds a few counts of this clone. This chain uses TRBV6-4 with TRBJ2-6, with no clear D. The CDR3 length is 14 residues. Trimming left V 0 bases short and J 4 bases short, with 4 bases between. Germline values: CDR1 MRHNA, CDR2 SNTAGT. CDR3 sequence reads: CASSDSEGANVLTF. Here the CDR3 DNA reads TGTGCCAGCAGTGACTCGGAAGGGGCCAACGTCCTGACTTTC.

The rearrangement joins TRBV7-7 to TRBJ1-3, with unresolved D. The CDR3 is made up of 15 amino acids. With 1 base removed from V and 0 bases from J, the gap between germline ends came to 7 bases. Per the germline V gene, CDR1 is SSHAT and CDR2 is FNYEAQ (reference sequence). The DNA for the CDR3 is TGTGCCAGCAGCTTAGGTCAAAACTCTGGAAACACCATATATTTT. Encoded protein: CASSLGQNSGNTIYF.

This clone is medium-sized (0.01 to 0.1%) by share. The chain joins TRBV6-4 to TRBJ1-6; no firm D call. This CDR3 is built from 15 residues. The germline CDR1 and CDR2 sequences are MRHNA and SNTAGT. Trimming removed 4 bases at V and 8 bases at J, with 15 bases between. The CDR3 coding sequence is TGTGCCAGCAGTGTCAACACCGAGGTGGATTCACCCCTCCACTTT. Translated: CASSVNTEVDSPLHF.